These T cell receptor beta chains were read from a single sample in a study of vaccination and CD4 T cells after COVID-19. TCRdb itself ran the PCR reads through MiXCR, one entry per CDR3 protein. The sample carries about 6,800 distinct CDR3 sequences, approximately 69% recorded once. These receptors' antigens are unknown. Sequencing was performed on CD4+ T cells from blood, cultured in vitro. The receptors shown here come from a human donor who had recovered from COVID-19. The CDR3 runs from the conserved cysteine through the conserved F or W. Fields, in order: CDR3 DNA, CDR3 protein, D gene, clone size, CDR3 length, J gene, V gene. D genes are given only for firm matches. The size field is filled for only some rows; it gives once, few, many or a size class.

TGTGCCAGCAATACCGGGACCCCCCGGGTTATTGGGCAGTTCTTC,CASNTGTPRVIGQFF,NA,NA,15,TRBJ2-1,TRBV28
TGTGCCAGCAGCTTCGGACAGGGAAGGATCGGGGAGCTGTTTTTT,CASSFGQGRIGELFF,TRBD1,NA,15,TRBJ2-2,TRBV7-2
TGTGCCAGCAGCCCTACAGGGATCATAGCTTTCTTT,CASSPTGIIAFF,NA,NA,12,TRBJ1-1,TRBV27
TGTGCCAGCAGGAGGACAGGGGGCGCGAGTAACTATGGCTACACCTTC,CASRRTGGASNYGYTF,TRBD1,NA,16,TRBJ1-2,TRBV27
TGTGCCAGCAGTCCGGGGACAGGAACTAGCAATCAGCCCCAGCATTTT,CASSPGTGTSNQPQHF,TRBD1,once,16,TRBJ1-5,TRBV2
TGTGCCAGTAGTATAGCCCCGTACACTGAAGCTTTCTTT,CASSIAPYTEAFF,NA,NA,13,TRBJ1-1,TRBV19
TGTGCCAGCAGCTACCGGGGTAGCGGAGGGGGGGCCCAGTACTTC,CASSYRGSGGGAQYF,NA,few,15,TRBJ2-5,TRBV28
TGTGCCAGTAGTGTATCTTGGACCCCGGGAGAGACCCAGTACTTC,CASSVSWTPGETQYF,NA,few,15,TRBJ2-5,TRBV19
TGTGCCACCAGTGAGGCAACAGGGGTGCGGGAGACCCAGTACTTC,CATSEATGVRETQYF,TRBD1,NA,15,TRBJ2-5,TRBV24-1
TGCAGTGCTAGAGCGGACAGGGGGGAACAGACCCAGTACTTC,CSARADRGEQTQYF,TRBD1,NA,14,TRBJ2-5,TRBV20-1
TGTGCCAGTAGTATTTATGCGGGGGGCACAGATACGCAGTATTTT,CASSIYAGGTDTQYF,TRBD2,NA,15,TRBJ2-3,TRBV19
TGTGCCAGCAGCTTGAAAGGGGGCTATCAGCCCCAGCATTTT,CASSLKGGYQPQHF,TRBD1,NA,14,TRBJ1-5,TRBV7-2
TGTGCCAGCAGTTACCAGGGCGCGGGGAACACTGAAGCTTTCTTT,CASSYQGAGNTEAFF,NA,NA,15,TRBJ1-1,TRBV6-2/TRBV6-3
TGTGCCAGCAGCCTGGGACAGGGGGGGGGTCAGCCCCAGCATTTT,CASSLGQGGGQPQHF,TRBD1,NA,15,TRBJ1-5,TRBV7-2
TGCGCCAGCAGCCAGCTAGCGGGAGGGGGCGAGCAGTACTTC,CASSQLAGGGEQYF,TRBD2,NA,14,TRBJ2-7,TRBV4-1
TGCAGTGCGGAGACCGGCTACACCTTC,CSAETGYTF,NA,few,9,TRBJ1-2,TRBV20-1
TGCAGTGCTAGGGGGGAGAGCTATGGCTACACCTTC,CSARGESYGYTF,NA,once,12,TRBJ1-2,TRBV20-1
TGTGCCACCAGCAGAGATCAGGGGGCAGTCACTGAAGCTTTCTTT,CATSRDQGAVTEAFF,TRBD1,NA,15,TRBJ1-1,TRBV15
TGTGCCAGCAGACGACAGGGGAGTCAAGGCGATGGCTACACCTTC,CASRRQGSQGDGYTF,TRBD1,NA,15,TRBJ1-2,TRBV27
TGTGCCAGCAGCGCCCGGGACAGGGGCCGAAATCAGCCCCAGCATTTT,CASSARDRGRNQPQHF,TRBD1,NA,16,TRBJ1-5,TRBV7-8
TGTGCCAGCACCAGGGACAGGGTCGGCTATGGCTACACCTTC,CASTRDRVGYGYTF,NA,few,14,TRBJ1-2,TRBV21-1
TGTGCCAGCAGTTTATACCCGCTGGGTAGCGGGAGGTCAAATGAGCAGTTCTTC,CASSLYPLGSGRSNEQFF,TRBD2,few,18,TRBJ2-1,TRBV27
TGTGCCAGCAGTTTCCCCCGGACGGCTAGCGGGAGAACCGGGGAGCTGTTTTTT,CASSFPRTASGRTGELFF,TRBD2,medium-sized,18,TRBJ2-2,TRBV27
TGTGCCAGCTCCCCTCTTTGGCGGATGAACACTGAAGCTTTCTTT,CASSPLWRMNTEAFF,NA,NA,15,TRBJ1-1,TRBV28
TGTGCCAGCAGCGAACTACCGGGCGGCGAGCAGTACTTC,CASSELPGGEQYF,NA,NA,13,TRBJ2-7,TRBV2
TGCAGTGCTAGCCTACTAGCGGGGGGTTGGGCTGGGGCCAACGTCCTGACTTTC,CSASLLAGGWAGANVLTF,TRBD2,few,18,TRBJ2-6,TRBV20-1
TGCAGTGCTAGAGTGATGGGAGAGCAGTTCTTC,CSARVMGEQFF,NA,NA,11,TRBJ2-1,TRBV20-1
TGTGCCAGCAGCTTAGAGCGGCAGGTTACGACCTACGAGCAGTACTTC,CASSLERQVTTYEQYF,NA,NA,16,TRBJ2-7,TRBV7-2
TGCAGTGCTAGAGATTTGGACAGGGGCTTTCTCCCCAATCAGCCCCAGCATTTT,CSARDLDRGFLPNQPQHF,TRBD1,few,18,TRBJ1-5,TRBV20-1
TGTGCCAGCAGCAAGGACTACTACGAGCAGTACTTC,CASSKDYYEQYF,NA,NA,12,TRBJ2-7,TRBV5-5